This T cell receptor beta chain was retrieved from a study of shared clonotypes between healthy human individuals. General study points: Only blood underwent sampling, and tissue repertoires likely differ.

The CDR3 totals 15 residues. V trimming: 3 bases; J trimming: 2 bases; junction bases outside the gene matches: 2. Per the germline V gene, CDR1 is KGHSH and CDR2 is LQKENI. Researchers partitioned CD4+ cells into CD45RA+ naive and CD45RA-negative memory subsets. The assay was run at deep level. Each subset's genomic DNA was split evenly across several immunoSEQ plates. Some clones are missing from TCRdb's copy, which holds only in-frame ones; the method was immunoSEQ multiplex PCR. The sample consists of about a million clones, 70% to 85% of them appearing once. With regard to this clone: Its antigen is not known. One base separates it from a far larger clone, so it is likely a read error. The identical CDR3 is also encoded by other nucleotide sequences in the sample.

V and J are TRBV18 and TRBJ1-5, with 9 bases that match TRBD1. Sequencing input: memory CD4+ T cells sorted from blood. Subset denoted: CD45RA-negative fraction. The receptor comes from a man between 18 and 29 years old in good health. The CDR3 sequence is CASSPDRGGNQPQHF. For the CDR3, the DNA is TGTGCCAGCTCACCGGACAGGGGAGGCAATCAGCCCCAGCATTTT.